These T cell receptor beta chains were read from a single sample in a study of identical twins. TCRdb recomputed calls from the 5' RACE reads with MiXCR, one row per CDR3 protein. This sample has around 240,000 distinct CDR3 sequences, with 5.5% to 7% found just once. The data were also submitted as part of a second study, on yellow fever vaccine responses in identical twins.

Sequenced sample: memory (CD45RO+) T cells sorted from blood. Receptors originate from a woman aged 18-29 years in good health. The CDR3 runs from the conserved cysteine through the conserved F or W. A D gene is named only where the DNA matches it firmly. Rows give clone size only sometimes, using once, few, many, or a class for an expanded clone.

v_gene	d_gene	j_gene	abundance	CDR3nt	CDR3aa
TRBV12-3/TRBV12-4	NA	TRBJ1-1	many	TGTGCCAGCAGTTGGAGTGGGCGGGAAGCTTTCTTT	CASSWSGREAFF
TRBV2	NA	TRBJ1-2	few	TGTGCCAGCAGTGAGAAAGGCCAGGGCGCCACTACCGGCTACACCTTC	CASSEKGQGATTGYTF
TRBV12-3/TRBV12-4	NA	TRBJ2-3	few	TGTGCCAGCAGGAGGGACTCAGATACGCAGTATTTT	CASRRDSDTQYF
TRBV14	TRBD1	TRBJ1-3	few	TGTGCCAGCAGCCAAGAGGGACAGAGATTCAGCTCTGGAAACACCATATATTTT	CASSQEGQRFSSGNTIYF
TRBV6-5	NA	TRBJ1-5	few	TGTGCCAGCAGTTCTGGGGCCAGCAATCAGCCCCAGCATTTT	CASSSGASNQPQHF
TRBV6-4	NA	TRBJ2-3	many	TGTGCCAGCGCCGTAGGAGGAACAGATACGCAGTATTTT	CASAVGGTDTQYF
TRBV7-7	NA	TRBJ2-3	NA	TGTGCCAGCAGCCCCCAGGGGGGGAGCACAGATACGCAGTATTTT	CASSPQGGSTDTQYF
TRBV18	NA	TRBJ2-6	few	TGTGCCAGCTCACCACCGGAGGCGACTGGGGCCAACGTCCTGACTTTC	CASSPPEATGANVLTF
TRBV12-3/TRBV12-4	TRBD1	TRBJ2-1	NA	TGTGCCAGCAGTTTTCCGGGTTCGGGACAGGGATACAATGAGCAGTTCTTC	CASSFPGSGQGYNEQFF
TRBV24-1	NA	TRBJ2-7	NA	TGTGCCACCAGTGACCCCCCTCCTCGGGACGAGCAGTACTTC	CATSDPPPRDEQYF
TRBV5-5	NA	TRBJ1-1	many	TGTGCCAGCAGCCCCCAATTGGGCGGAAACACTGAAGCTTTCTTT	CASSPQLGGNTEAFF
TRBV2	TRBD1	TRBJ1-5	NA	TGTGCCAGCAGTGACGACAGGGGGTCGTTTCAGCCCCAGCATTTT	CASSDDRGSFQPQHF
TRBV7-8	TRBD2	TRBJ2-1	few	TGTGCCAGCAGCTCCGACATAGCGGGAGGGGGTTACAATGAGCAGTTCTTC	CASSSDIAGGGYNEQFF
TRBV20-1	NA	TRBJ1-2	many	TGCAGTGCTAGAGATTATGGAATCAACTATGGCTACACCTTC	CSARDYGINYGYTF
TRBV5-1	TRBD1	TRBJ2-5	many	TGCGCCAGCAGCGGACAGGACTACCAAGAGACCCAGTACTTC	CASSGQDYQETQYF
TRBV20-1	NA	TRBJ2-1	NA	TGCAGTGCTCCCTTGCCTGGAGGCTCCTACAATGAGCAGTTCTTC	CSAPLPGGSYNEQFF
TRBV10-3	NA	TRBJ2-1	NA	TGTGCCATCAGTGAGTCAGGTTGGAGCTCCTACAATGAGCAGTTCTTC	CAISESGWSSYNEQFF
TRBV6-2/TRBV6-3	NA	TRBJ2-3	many	TGTGCCAGCAGTTCGGGCGATACTAGCACAGATACGCAGTATTTT	CASSSGDTSTDTQYF
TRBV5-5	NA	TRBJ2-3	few	TGTGCCAGCAGCTTTTATACTAGCACAGATACGCAGTATTTT	CASSFYTSTDTQYF
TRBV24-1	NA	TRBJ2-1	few	TGTGCCACCAGTGACCCCGTGGGGGTAGCCTACAATGAGCAGTTCTTC	CATSDPVGVAYNEQFF
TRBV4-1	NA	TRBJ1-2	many	TGCGCCAGCAGCCCGCACTCCGACGGCTATGGCTACACCTTC	CASSPHSDGYGYTF
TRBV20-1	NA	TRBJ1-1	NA	TGCAGTGCTAGAGATCGGGTAGGGAAGACTGAAGCTTTCTTT	CSARDRVGKTEAFF
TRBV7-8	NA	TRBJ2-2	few	TGTGCCAGCAGCTTTCCAATTCAAGTAACTCCGAACACCGGGGAGCTGTTTTTT	CASSFPIQVTPNTGELFF
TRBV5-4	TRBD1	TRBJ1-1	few	TGTGCCAGCAGCGGAACAGGGGAGATGACTGAAGCTTTCTTT	CASSGTGEMTEAFF
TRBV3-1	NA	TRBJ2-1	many	TGTGCCAGCAGCCGACCCACAGAGCAGTTCTTC	CASSRPTEQFF
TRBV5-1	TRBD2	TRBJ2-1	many	TGCGCCAGCAGCTTGGGATCAGGGACTAGCGGGAGAAATGAGCAGTTCTTC	CASSLGSGTSGRNEQFF